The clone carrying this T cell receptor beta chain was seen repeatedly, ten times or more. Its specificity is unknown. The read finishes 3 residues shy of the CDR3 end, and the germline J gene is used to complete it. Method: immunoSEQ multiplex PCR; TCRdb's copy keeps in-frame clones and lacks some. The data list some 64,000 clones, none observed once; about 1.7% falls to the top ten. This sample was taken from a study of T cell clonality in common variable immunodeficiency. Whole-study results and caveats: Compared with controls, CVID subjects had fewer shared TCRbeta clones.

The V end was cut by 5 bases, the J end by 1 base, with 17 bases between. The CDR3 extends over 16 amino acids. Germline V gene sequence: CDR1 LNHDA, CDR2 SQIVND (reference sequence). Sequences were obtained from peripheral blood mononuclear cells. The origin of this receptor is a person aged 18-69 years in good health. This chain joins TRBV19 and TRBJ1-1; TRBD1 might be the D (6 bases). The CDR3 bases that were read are TGTGCCAGTAGTGGCGAAGCAGGCAGGGGGAACACTGAA. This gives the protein CASSGEAGRGNTE. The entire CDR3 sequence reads CASSGEAGRGNTEAFF.